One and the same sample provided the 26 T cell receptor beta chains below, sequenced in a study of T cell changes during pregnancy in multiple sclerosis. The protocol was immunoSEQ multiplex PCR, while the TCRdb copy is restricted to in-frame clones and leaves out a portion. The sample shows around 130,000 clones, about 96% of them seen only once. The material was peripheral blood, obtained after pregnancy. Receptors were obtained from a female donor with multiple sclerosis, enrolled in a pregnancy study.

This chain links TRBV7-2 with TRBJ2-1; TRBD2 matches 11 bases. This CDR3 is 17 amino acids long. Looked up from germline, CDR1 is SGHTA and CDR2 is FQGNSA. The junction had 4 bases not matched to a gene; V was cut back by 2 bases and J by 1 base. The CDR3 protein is CASSLRLAGGSYNEQFF. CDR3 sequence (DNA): TGTGCCAGCAGCTTAAGGCTAGCGGGAGGTTCCTACAATGAGCAGTTCTTC.

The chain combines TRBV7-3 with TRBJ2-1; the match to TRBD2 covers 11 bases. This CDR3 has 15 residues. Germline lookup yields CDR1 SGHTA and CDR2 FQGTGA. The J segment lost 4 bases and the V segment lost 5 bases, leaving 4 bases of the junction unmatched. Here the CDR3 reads CASSPGTSGYNEQFF. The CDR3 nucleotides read TGTGCCAGCAGCCCGGGGACTAGCGGTTACAATGAGCAGTTCTTC.

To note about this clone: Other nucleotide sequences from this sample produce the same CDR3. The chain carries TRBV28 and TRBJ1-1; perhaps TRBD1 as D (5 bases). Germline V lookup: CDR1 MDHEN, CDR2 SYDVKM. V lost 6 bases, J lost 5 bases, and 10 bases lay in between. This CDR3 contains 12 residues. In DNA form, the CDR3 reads TGTGCCAGCAGACAGCAGGGAACTGAAGCTTTCTTT. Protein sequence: CASRQQGTEAFF.

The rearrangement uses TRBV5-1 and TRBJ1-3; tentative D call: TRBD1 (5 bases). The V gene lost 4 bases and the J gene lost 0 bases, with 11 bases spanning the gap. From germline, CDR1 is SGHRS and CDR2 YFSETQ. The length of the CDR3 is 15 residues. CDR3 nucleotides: TGCGCCAGCAGCACAGGAACCCCCTCTGGAAACACCATATATTTT. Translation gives CASSTGTPSGNTIYF.

The CDR3 nucleotides read TGTGCCAGTAGTACAGGGCGGGAACAGCCCCAGCATTTT. This translates into CASSTGREQPQHF. The chain recombines TRBV19 with TRBJ1-5; D is perhaps TRBD1 (5 bases). V lost 4 bases and J lost 7, with 11 bases in between. The CDR3 is made up of 13 amino acids. Germline V gene lookup returns CDR1 LNHDA and CDR2 SQIVND (reference sequence).

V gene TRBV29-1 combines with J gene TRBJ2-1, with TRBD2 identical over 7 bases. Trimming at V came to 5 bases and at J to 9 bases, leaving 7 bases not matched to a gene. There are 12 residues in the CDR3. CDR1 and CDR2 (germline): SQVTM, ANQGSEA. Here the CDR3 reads CSVPAGEVEQFF. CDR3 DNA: TGCAGCGTTCCGGCGGGAGAGGTTGAGCAGTTCTTC.

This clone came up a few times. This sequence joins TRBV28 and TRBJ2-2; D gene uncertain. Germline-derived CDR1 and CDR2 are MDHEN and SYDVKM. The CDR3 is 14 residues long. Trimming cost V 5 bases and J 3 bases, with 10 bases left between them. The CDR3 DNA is TGTGCCAGCAGTCCAAGACGGGACACCGGGGAGCTGTTTTTT. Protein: CASSPRRDTGELFF.

The CDR3 here is CASSLVGQGQETQYF. As DNA, the CDR3 is TGTGCCAGCAGCTTAGTTGGCCAGGGACAAGAGACCCAGTACTTC. The V and J genes are TRBV7-2 and TRBJ2-5, with D possibly TRBD1 on 5 matching bases. Deletions cut 1 base from V and 2 bases from J, with 11 bases between. Germline CDR1 is SGHTA and CDR2 is FQGNSA. This CDR3 has 15 residues. Full variable domain (rest looked up from reference TRBV7-2 and TRBJ2-5): GAGVSQSPSNKVTEKGKDVELRCDPISGHTALYWYRQSLGQGLEFLIYFQGNSAPDKSGLPSDRFSAERTGGSVSTLTIQRTQQEDSAVYLCASSLVGQGQETQYFGPGTRLLVL.

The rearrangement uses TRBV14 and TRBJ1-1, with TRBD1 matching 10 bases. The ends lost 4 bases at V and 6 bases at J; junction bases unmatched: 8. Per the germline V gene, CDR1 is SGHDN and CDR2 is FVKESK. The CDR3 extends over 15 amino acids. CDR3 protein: CASSLRTGGPAEAFF. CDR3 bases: TGTGCCAGCAGCCTAAGGACAGGGGGACCCGCTGAAGCTTTCTTT.

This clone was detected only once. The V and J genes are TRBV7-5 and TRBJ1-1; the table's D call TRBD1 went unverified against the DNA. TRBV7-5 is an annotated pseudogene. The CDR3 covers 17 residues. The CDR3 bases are TGTGCCAGAAGCTTATGCCCCGGGACAGGGGTGAACACTGAAGCTTTCTTT. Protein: CARSLCPGTGVNTEAFF.

The CDR3 DNA reads as TGTGCCAGTACGAAGTCCCAGGGGTATGAGCAGTTCTTC. The encoded protein is CASTKSQGYEQFF. This chain links TRBV19 with TRBJ2-1, with D maybe TRBD1 (6 bases). Germline loops: CDR1 LNHDA, CDR2 SQIVND (reference sequence). The CDR3 has 13 amino acids. V was clipped by 7 bases and J by 8 bases, with 15 bases between them. The whole variable domain, remainder taken from reference TRBV19 and TRBJ2-1, is DGGITQSPKYLFRKEGQNVTLSCEQNLNHDAMYWYRQDPGQGLRLIYYSQIVNDFQKGDIAEGYSVSREKKESFPLTVTSAQKNPTAFYLCASTKSQGYEQFFGPGTRLTVL.

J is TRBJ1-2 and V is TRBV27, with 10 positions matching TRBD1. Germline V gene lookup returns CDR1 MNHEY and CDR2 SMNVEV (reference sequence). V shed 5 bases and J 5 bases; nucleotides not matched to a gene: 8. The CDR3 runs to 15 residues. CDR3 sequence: CASSRQGALLYGYTF. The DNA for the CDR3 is TGTGCCAGCAGTCGACAGGGGGCGTTACTTTATGGCTACACCTTC.

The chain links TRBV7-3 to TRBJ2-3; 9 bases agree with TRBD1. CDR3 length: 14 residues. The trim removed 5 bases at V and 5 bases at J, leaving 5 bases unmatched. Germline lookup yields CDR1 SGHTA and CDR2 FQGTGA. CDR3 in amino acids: CASSKTGGGDTQYF. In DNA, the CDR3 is TGTGCCAGCAGCAAAACAGGGGGCGGAGATACGCAGTATTTT.

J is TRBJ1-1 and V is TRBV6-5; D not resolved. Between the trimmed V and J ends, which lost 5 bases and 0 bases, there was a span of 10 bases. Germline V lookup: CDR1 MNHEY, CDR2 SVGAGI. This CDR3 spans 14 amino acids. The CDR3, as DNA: TGTGCCAGCAGTCGGTCCCTTATGAACACTGAAGCTTTCTTT. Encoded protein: CASSRSLMNTEAFF.

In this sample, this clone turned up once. CDR3 nucleotides: TGTGCCAGCAGTGTGACATTAACTAACTATGGCTACACCTTC. Translated, it gives CASSVTLTNYGYTF. The chain carries TRBV28 and TRBJ1-2; D ambiguous. The V and J ends lost 5 bases and 0 bases respectively, with 10 bases between them. The CDR3 consists of 14 residues. The germline V gene has CDR1 MDHEN and CDR2 SYDVKM.

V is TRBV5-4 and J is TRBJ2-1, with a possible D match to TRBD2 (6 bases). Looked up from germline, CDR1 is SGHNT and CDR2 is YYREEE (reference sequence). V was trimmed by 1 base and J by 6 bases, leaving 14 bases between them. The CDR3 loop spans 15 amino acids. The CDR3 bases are TGTGCCAGCAGCTTGTCCGGACCCGGGGGCAATGAGCAGTTCTTC. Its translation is CASSLSGPGGNEQFF.

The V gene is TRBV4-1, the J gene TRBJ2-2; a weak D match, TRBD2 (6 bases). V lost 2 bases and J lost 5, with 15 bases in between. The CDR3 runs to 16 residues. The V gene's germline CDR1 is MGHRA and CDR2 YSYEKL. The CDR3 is CASSQRDPGGTGELFF. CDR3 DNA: TGCGCCAGCAGCCAACGGGACCCCGGAGGGACCGGGGAGCTGTTTTTT.

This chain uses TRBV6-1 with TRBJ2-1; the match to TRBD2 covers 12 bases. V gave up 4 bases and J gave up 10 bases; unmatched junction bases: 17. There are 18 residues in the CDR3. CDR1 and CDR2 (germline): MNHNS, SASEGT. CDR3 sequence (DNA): TGTGCCAGCAGTGCTGAGATTTTGACTAGCGGGAGAGTCAAGGAGCAGTTCTTC. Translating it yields CASSAEILTSGRVKEQFF.

The chain's CDR3 is CASSFGGTGNEKLFF. CDR3 DNA sequence: TGTGCCAGCAGTTTCGGAGGGACGGGAAATGAAAAACTGTTTTTT. The rearrangement joins TRBV28 to TRBJ1-4, with D possibly TRBD1 on 5 matching bases. The CDR3 sequence is 15 residues long. Germline assignment: CDR1 MDHEN and CDR2 SYDVKM. Deletions cut 3 bases from V and 5 bases from J, with 13 bases between.

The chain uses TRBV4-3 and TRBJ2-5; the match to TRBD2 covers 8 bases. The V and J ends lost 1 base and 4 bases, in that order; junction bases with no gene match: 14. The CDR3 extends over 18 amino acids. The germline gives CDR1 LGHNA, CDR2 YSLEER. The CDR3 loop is CASSQVGGGRSLIETQYF. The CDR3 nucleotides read TGCGCCAGCAGCCAAGTTGGCGGCGGGAGGAGTCTAATAGAGACCCAGTACTTC.

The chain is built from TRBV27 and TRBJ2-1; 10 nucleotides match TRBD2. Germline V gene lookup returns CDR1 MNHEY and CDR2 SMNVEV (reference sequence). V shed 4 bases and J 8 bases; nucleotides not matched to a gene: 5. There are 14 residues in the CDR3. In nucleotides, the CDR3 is TGTGCCAGCAGTTGGAGCGGGAGGGCGGATGAGCAGTTCTTC. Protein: CASSWSGRADEQFF.

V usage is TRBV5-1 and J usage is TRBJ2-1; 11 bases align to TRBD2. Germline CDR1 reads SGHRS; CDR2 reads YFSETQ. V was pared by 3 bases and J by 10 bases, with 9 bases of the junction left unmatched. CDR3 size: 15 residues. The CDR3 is CASSYPTSGVVEQFF. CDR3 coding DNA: TGCGCCAGCAGCTACCCGACTAGCGGGGTTGTGGAGCAGTTCTTC. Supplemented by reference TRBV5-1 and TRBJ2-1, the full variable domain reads KAGVTQTPRYLIKTRGQQVTLSCSPISGHRSVSWYQQTPGQGLQFLFEYFSETQRNKGNFPGRFSGRQFSNSRSEMNVSTLELGDSALYLCASSYPTSGVVEQFFGPGTRLTVL.

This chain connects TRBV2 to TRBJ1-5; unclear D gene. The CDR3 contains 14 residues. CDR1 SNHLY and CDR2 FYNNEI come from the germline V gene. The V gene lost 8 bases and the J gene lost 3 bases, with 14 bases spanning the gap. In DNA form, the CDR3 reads TGTGCCAGCTCGGAGGGAGGATACAATCAGCCCCAGCATTTT. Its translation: CASSEGGYNQPQHF.

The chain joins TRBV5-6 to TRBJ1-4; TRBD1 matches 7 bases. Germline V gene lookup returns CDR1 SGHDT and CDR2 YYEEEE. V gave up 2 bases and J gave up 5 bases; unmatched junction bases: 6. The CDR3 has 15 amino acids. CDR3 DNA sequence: TGTGCCAGCAGCTTTCCGGGACAGCTAAATGAAAAACTGTTTTTT. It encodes CASSFPGQLNEKLFF.

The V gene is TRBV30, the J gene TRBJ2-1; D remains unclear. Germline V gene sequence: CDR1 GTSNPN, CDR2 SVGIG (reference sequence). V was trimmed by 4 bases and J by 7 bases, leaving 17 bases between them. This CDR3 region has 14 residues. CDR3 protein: CAWNVSLPHNEQFF. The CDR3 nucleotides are TGTGCCTGGAATGTCTCCCTTCCACATAATGAGCAGTTCTTC.

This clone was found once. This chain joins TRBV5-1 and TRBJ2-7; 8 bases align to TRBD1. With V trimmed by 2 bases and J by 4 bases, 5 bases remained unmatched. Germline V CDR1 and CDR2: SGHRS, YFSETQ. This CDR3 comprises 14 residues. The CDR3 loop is CASSLDRGEYEQYF. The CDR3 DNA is TGCGCCAGCAGCTTAGACAGGGGAGAATACGAGCAGTACTTC. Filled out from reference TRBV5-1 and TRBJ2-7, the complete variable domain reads KAGVTQTPRYLIKTRGQQVTLSCSPISGHRSVSWYQQTPGQGLQFLFEYFSETQRNKGNFPGRFSGRQFSNSRSEMNVSTLELGDSALYLCASSLDRGEYEQYFGPGTRLTVT.